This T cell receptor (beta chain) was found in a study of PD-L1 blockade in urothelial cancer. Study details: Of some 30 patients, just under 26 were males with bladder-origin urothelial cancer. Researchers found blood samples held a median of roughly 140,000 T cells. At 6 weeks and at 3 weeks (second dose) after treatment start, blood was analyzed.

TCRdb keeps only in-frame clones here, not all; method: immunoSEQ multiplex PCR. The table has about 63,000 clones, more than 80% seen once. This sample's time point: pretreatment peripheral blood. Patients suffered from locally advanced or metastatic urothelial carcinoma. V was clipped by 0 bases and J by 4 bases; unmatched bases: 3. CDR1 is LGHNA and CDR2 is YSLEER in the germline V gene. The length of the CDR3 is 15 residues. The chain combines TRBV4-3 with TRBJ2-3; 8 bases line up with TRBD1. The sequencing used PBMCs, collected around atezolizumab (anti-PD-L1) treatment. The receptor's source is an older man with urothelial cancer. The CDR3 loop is CASSQEDRVADTQYF. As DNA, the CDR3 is TGCGCCAGCAGCCAAGAGGACAGGGTGGCAGATACGCAGTATTTT.